The 8 T cell receptor beta chains below come from one sample, sequenced in a study of sequential checkpoint blockade in melanoma. TCRdb's copy holds only in-frame clones and misses some; the assay was immunoSEQ multiplex PCR. The sample shows about 18,000 clones, less than 30% of them seen only once. Treatment meaning: randomized to nivolumab then ipilimumab (arm A) or the reverse (arm B). Specimen: tumor tissue (inferred from file names), collected from a patient given nivolumab and ipilimumab in sequence. The receptors stem from a human donor with melanoma.

This clone was observed a single time. The chain recombines TRBV19 with TRBJ2-7; TRBD1 matches at 9 bases. Germline loops: CDR1 LNHDA, CDR2 SQIVND (reference sequence). CDR3 length: 13 amino acids. V lost 11 bases and J lost 1; bases outside the gene matches: 6. Here the CDR3 DNA reads TGTGCCGTGAGGGGACAGGGATCCTACGAGCAGTACTTC. Its protein is CAVRGQGSYEQYF.

This clone was seen a few times. The chain recombines TRBV5-1 with TRBJ2-7; TRBD1 matches 10 bases. CDR3 length: 16 residues. Germline CDR1 reads SGHRS; CDR2 reads YFSETQ. V trimming: 4 bases; J trimming: 7 bases; junction bases outside the gene matches: 14. Written as DNA, the CDR3 is TGCGCCAGCAGCCAAGATCTGAGACAGGGGGCCTGGGAGCAGTACTTC. It specifies CASSQDLRQGAWEQYF.

Only a few counts were recorded for this clone. The chain links TRBV9 to TRBJ1-2; D is unresolved. The CDR3 runs 12 residues. The germline V and J ends were trimmed by 5 bases and 2 bases, with 7 bases remaining between them. Germline CDR1 is SGDLS and CDR2 is YYNGEE. Here the CDR3 reads CASSRLNYGYTF. The CDR3 region has the DNA TGTGCCAGCAGTAGATTGAACTATGGCTACACCTTC.

A few counts support this clone. This chain links TRBV6-8 with TRBJ2-2; D gene uncertain. The CDR3 loop spans 16 amino acids. Per the germline V gene, CDR1 is MNHGY and CDR2 is SAAAGT. V was pared by 0 bases and J by 2 bases, with 10 bases between. The CDR3 sequence is CASSYSMGDNTGELFF. The CDR3 DNA follows: TGTGCCAGCAGTTACTCTATGGGCGATAACACCGGGGAGCTGTTTTTT.

The chain is built from TRBV14 and TRBJ1-1; D may be TRBD1 (5 bases). CDR1 and CDR2 (germline): SGHDN, FVKESK. V was trimmed by 6 bases and J by 5 bases, leaving 13 bases between them. This CDR3 has 13 residues. CDR3 DNA: TGTGCCAGCAGGAGGGGTGGATGGACTGAAGCTTTCTTT. It translates to CASRRGGWTEAFF. The full variable domain, rest sourced from reference TRBV14 and TRBJ1-1, is EAGVTQFPSHSVIEKGQTVTLRCDPISGHDNLYWYRRVMGKEIKFLLHFVKESKQDESGMPNNRFLAERTGGTYSTLKVQPAELEDSGVYFCASRRGGWTEAFFGQGTRLTVV.

A few counts support this clone. The chain recombines TRBV6-8 with TRBJ2-3; 9 bases align to TRBD1. Unmatched junction bases numbered 9, after V lost 7 bases and J lost 4 bases. CDR1 and CDR2 from the germline V gene are MNHGY and SAAAGT. This CDR3 has 15 amino acids. CDR3 sequence reads: CASKRTGEDSDTQYF. Here the CDR3 DNA reads TGTGCCAGCAAAAGGACAGGGGAGGATTCAGATACGCAGTATTTT.

This chain connects TRBV11-3 to TRBJ2-7; TRBD2 aligns across 9 bases. This CDR3 has 16 amino acids. V dropped 4 bases and J dropped 5; count of bases not matched to a gene: 12. Germline-derived CDR1 and CDR2 are SGHNT and YENEEA. The CDR3 DNA follows: TGTGCCAGCAGCTCGACACTTCTAGCGGGGAACCACGAGCAGTACTTC. Translating it yields CASSSTLLAGNHEQYF.

The V and J genes are TRBV6-8 and TRBJ2-3; the D gene is possibly TRBD2 (5 bases). The CDR3 is made up of 12 amino acids. The germline V gene has CDR1 MNHGY and CDR2 SAAAGT. V was cut by 7 bases and J by 1 base, with 6 bases left in between. CDR3 nucleotide sequence: TGTGCCAGCATGGAGGGCACAGATACGCAGTATTTT. The encoded protein is CASMEGTDTQYF.